The clone carrying this T cell receptor (beta chain) was seen a few times. This specimen belongs to a study of T cell changes during pregnancy in multiple sclerosis. Between the trimmed V and J ends, which lost 0 bases and 8 bases, there was a span of 11 bases. The CDR3 consists of 13 residues. Germline CDR1 reads MGHRA; CDR2 reads YSYEKL. Clones were read by immunoSEQ multiplex PCR, and TCRdb kept only the in-frame ones, dropping some. The sample carries approximately 52,000 clones, almost 95% recorded once. The chain combines TRBV4-1 with TRBJ2-7; tentative D call: TRBD2 (6 bases). The sequence came from a female donor with multiple sclerosis, enrolled in a pregnancy study. The sequencing used CD4+ T cells from peripheral blood mononuclear cells, collected in the third trimester of pregnancy. The CDR3 coding sequence is TGCGCCAGCAGCCAAGATTTGACTAGTAAGCAGTACTTC. This gives the protein CASSQDLTSKQYF.